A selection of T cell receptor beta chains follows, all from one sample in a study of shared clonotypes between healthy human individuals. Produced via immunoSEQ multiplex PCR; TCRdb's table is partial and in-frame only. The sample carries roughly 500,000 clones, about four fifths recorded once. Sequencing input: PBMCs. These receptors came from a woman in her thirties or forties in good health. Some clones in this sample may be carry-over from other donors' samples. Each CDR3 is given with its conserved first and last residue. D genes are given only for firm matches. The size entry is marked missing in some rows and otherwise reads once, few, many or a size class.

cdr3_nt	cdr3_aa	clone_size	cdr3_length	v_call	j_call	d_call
TGTGCCAGCAGCCTTACCGGGACTAGTCAGTATTTT	CASSLTGTSQYF	-	12	TRBV7-2	TRBJ2-3	TRBD2
TGCAGCGTTGCTGCTAATGAAAAACTGTTTTTT	CSVAANEKLFF	-	11	TRBV29-1	TRBJ1-4	-
TGTGCCAGCAGCTCGGGACTAGCGGGAGTGATCACAGATACGCAGTATTTT	CASSSGLAGVITDTQYF	-	17	TRBV5-4	TRBJ2-3	TRBD2
TGTGCCAGTGGGTTCTCTGGGGCCAACGTCCTGACTTTC	CASGFSGANVLTF	-	13	TRBV19	TRBJ2-6	-
TGCGCCAGCAGCCCCGGGCCGGGCCCTAGTGAAAAACTGTTTTTT	CASSPGPGPSEKLFF	once	15	TRBV4-3	TRBJ1-4	-
TGTGCCAGCAGCTTTAACGGAGAGCAGTTCTTC	CASSFNGEQFF	-	11	TRBV7-9	TRBJ2-1	-
TGTGCCAGCAGCGCGGTCGAAGGGGCCGAGCAGTACTTC	CASSAVEGAEQYF	-	13	TRBV7-3	TRBJ2-7	-
TGTGCCAGTATCAGCGGGACTAGCGGCTTTAATGAGCAGTTCTTC	CASISGTSGFNEQFF	-	15	TRBV18	TRBJ2-1	TRBD2
TGTGCCAGCAGCCCCCCTAGCGGGAGGGTCACCGGGGAGCTGTTTTTT	CASSPPSGRVTGELFF	-	16	TRBV7-3	TRBJ2-2	TRBD2
TGTGCCATCAGTGAAGCGGGGGGATACGAGCAGTACTTC	CAISEAGGYEQYF	-	13	TRBV10-3	TRBJ2-7	TRBD2
TGTGCCAGCAGCTCGGACGGGACTCCATACAATGAGCAGTTCTTC	CASSSDGTPYNEQFF	-	15	TRBV5-4	TRBJ2-1	-
TGTGCCTGGAGGGGATGGACGGAGGTCCGATCTGGGGCCAACGTCCTGACTTTC	CAWRGWTEVRSGANVLTF	-	18	TRBV30	TRBJ2-6	-
TGTGCCAGCAGCTGGTGGCACCCGGGGACTGAAGCTTTCTTT	CASSWWHPGTEAFF	once	14	TRBV5-5	TRBJ1-1	-
TGTGCCAGCAGCTTCCGACAGGGGGATGGCTACACCTTC	CASSFRQGDGYTF	-	13	TRBV9	TRBJ1-2	TRBD1
TGTGCCAGCAGCTCATGGACAGGCCACAATGAGCAGTTCTTC	CASSSWTGHNEQFF	-	14	TRBV28	TRBJ2-1	TRBD1
TGTGCCAGCAGTGCCCGACAGGGCCGGGAAGAGACCCAGTACTTC	CASSARQGREETQYF	-	15	TRBV27	TRBJ2-5	TRBD1
TGTGCCAGCAGCTCGACAGAGAATCAGCCCCAGCATTTT	CASSSTENQPQHF	-	13	TRBV6-5	TRBJ1-5	-
TGCGCCAGCAGCTTGCCCGGACAGAATAATTCACCCCTCCACTTT	CASSLPGQNNSPLHF	once	15	TRBV5-1	TRBJ1-6	-
TGTGCCAGCAGTCCCGTGCCAGTTTTTAATTCACCCCTCCACTTT	CASSPVPVFNSPLHF	many	15	TRBV7-2	TRBJ1-6	-
TGTGCCACCAGCAGAGGAGGGGCGCGTGGGGCCAACGTCCTGACTTTC	CATSRGGARGANVLTF	many	16	TRBV15	TRBJ2-6	-
TGTGCCAGCAGTGAAGCAGCCGGGACTAATAGGGAGCAGTACTTC	CASSEAAGTNREQYF	many	15	TRBV6-1	TRBJ2-7	TRBD2
TGTGCCAGCACCACAACGGGGGGCAGTCGGGAAAAACTGTTTTTT	CASTTTGGSREKLFF	-	15	TRBV7-8	TRBJ1-4	-
TGTGCCAGCAGTCTCTCCGGGGACAGGGACTACGAGCAGTACTTC	CASSLSGDRDYEQYF	-	15	TRBV27	TRBJ2-7	TRBD1
TGCGCCAGCAGCTTGAAGGGCATTTCCATGAACACTGAAGCTTTCTTT	CASSLKGISMNTEAFF	-	16	TRBV5-1	TRBJ1-1	-
TGTGCCAGCTCACCAGGCAGGGATCAGCCCCAGCATTTT	CASSPGRDQPQHF	-	13	TRBV18	TRBJ1-5	-
TGTGCCAGCAGTCGGTCCGGGTACTACTCTGGGGCCAACGTCCTGACTTTC	CASSRSGYYSGANVLTF	many	17	TRBV28	TRBJ2-6	-
TGTGCCAGCTCAATGACAGGGGATTGGGGTGAGCAGTTCTTC	CASSMTGDWGEQFF	-	14	TRBV18	TRBJ2-1	TRBD1
TGTGCCAGTAGTAGGGACAGAAACCAGCCCCAGCATTTT	CASSRDRNQPQHF	-	13	TRBV19	TRBJ1-5	TRBD1
TGCAGCGTTCGGGGCACAGATACGCAGTATTTT	CSVRGTDTQYF	-	11	TRBV29-1	TRBJ2-3	-
TGTGCCAGCAGCTTACTAACCGGGGGTAGCGGGAGGGACCATGAGCAGTTCTTC	CASSLLTGGSGRDHEQFF	-	18	TRBV7-8	TRBJ2-1	TRBD2
TGTGCCAGCAGCTTTCGAGGAGGGACGACCTACGAGCAGTACTTC	CASSFRGGTTYEQYF	-	15	TRBV7-3	TRBJ2-7	-
TGCGCCAGCAGCTTGTCTTTAGCGGGAGAGGGGACCGGGGAGCTGTTTTTT	CASSLSLAGEGTGELFF	-	17	TRBV5-1	TRBJ2-2	TRBD2
TGTGCCAGCAGCTTCCGATTAATTGAAATCTCTGGGGCCAACGTCCTGACTTTC	CASSFRLIEISGANVLTF	-	18	TRBV7-8	TRBJ2-6	-
TGTGCCACCTGGGCCGGGGACAGTTCCTACAATGAGCAGTTCTTC	CATWAGDSSYNEQFF	-	15	TRBV28	TRBJ2-1	TRBD1
TGCAGCGTTAAGGGAACTAGCGGATCCTACGAGCAGTACTTC	CSVKGTSGSYEQYF	-	14	TRBV29-1	TRBJ2-7	TRBD2
TGTGCCAGCAGCCCTGGGACGGAGAGGGGCGAGCAGTACTTC	CASSPGTERGEQYF	-	14	TRBV5-4	TRBJ2-7	-
TGTGCCACCAGCAGAGATGAATTCGCTGAAGCTTTCTTT	CATSRDEFAEAFF	-	13	TRBV15	TRBJ1-1	-
TGTGCCAGCAGCTTAAGTGAGACAGGGTCCTACGAGCAGTACTTC	CASSLSETGSYEQYF	once	15	TRBV7-8	TRBJ2-7	TRBD1
TGTGCCAGCAGCGCACGAGGGGACTCCCAAGAGACCCAGTACTTC	CASSARGDSQETQYF	-	15	TRBV9	TRBJ2-5	-
TGTGCCAGCAGCTTAGGGGGGCAAGAGACCCAGTACTTC	CASSLGGQETQYF	-	13	TRBV11-3	TRBJ2-5	-
TGTGCCAGCAGCGTAGTTCAGGGGGGTTCCTATAATTCACCCCTCCACTTT	CASSVVQGGSYNSPLHF	-	17	TRBV9	TRBJ1-6	TRBD1
TGCGCCAGCAGGGGGACAGGTGGTGCTGGGGCCAACGTCCTGACTTTC	CASRGTGGAGANVLTF	-	16	TRBV10-2	TRBJ2-6	TRBD1
TGTGCCATCAGTGATAGGTCCCTTTGGACATCTAACACTGAAGCTTTCTTT	CAISDRSLWTSNTEAFF	-	17	TRBV10-3	TRBJ1-1	-
TGTGCCAGCAGTTTCTTAGCGAATAAGGATACGCAGTATTTT	CASSFLANKDTQYF	-	14	TRBV27	TRBJ2-3	-
TGCGCCAGCAGCACCGGACAGGTCTCTGGAAACACCATATATTTT	CASSTGQVSGNTIYF	-	15	TRBV5-1	TRBJ1-3	TRBD1
TGTGCCAGCAGTTTAGTTAACTATGGCTACACCTTC	CASSLVNYGYTF	-	12	TRBV28	TRBJ1-2	-
TGTGCCAGCAGTGAATTAGGACAGGCGGCTGGAAACACCATATATTTT	CASSELGQAAGNTIYF	-	16	TRBV2	TRBJ1-3	TRBD1
TGTGCCAGCAGCGGCCGACCCTACGAGCAGTACTTC	CASSGRPYEQYF	-	12	TRBV28	TRBJ2-7	-
TGTGCCAGTAGGCAGGCTCGGAATGAGCAGTTCTTC	CASRQARNEQFF	-	12	TRBV19	TRBJ2-1	-
TGTGCCACCAGCAGCTTAGCGGGAGCCCACAATGAGCAGTTCTTC	CATSSLAGAHNEQFF	-	15	TRBV15	TRBJ2-1	TRBD2
TGTGCCAGCAGACCCCAGGCCCGGAACACCATATATTTT	CASRPQARNTIYF	few	13	TRBV28	TRBJ1-3	-
TGTGCCAGCAGCTTGAGGGACAGCTGGGGGGCTGGCTACACCTTC	CASSLRDSWGAGYTF	many	15	TRBV5-6	TRBJ1-2	TRBD1
TGTGCCAGCCTATCCGGGACTAGCGGGAGGGCCTCGGACAATGAGCAGTTCTTC	CASLSGTSGRASDNEQFF	-	18	TRBV11-2	TRBJ2-1	TRBD2